The rows below give T cell receptor beta chains drawn from one sample of a study of T-cell memory formation after mild COVID-19. Via MiXCR, TCRdb re-called the 5' RACE reads, giving one row per CDR3 protein. The table records fewer than 400,000 distinct CDR3 sequences, under 15% of them present only once. The sequenced material came from PBMCs or a T cell subset sorted from them (not recorded which). The receptors stem from a man aged 18 to 29 who had mild COVID-19 (a few samples of this study predate the infection). Cell type and time point are not known. Both conserved end residues are trimmed from each CDR3.

V gene	J gene	CDR3 protein
TRBV4-1	TRBJ1-2	ASSQVLGTSNYGYT
TRBV10-3	TRBJ2-3	ATLPRGGDTDTQY
TRBV12-3/TRBV12-4	TRBJ1-1	ASSLTQGAGTEAF
TRBV9	TRBJ2-3	ASSVGGTPTDTQY
TRBV5-1	TRBJ2-7	ASSNGKRSSYEQY
TRBV25-1	TRBJ1-3	ASSEPAGNTIY
TRBV7-7	TRBJ2-3	ASSLGSGTQDTQY
TRBV3-1	TRBJ1-1	ASSQGTGKGTEAF
TRBV5-4	TRBJ2-3	ASSPWTSGGPKWY
TRBV5-1	TRBJ1-1	ASSNRAAEAF
TRBV6-5	TRBJ2-7	ASSLGGGQGIYEQY
TRBV6-4	TRBJ2-1	ASSAQGAGGEQF
TRBV4-1	TRBJ2-3	ASSGPSGGIGDTQY
TRBV7-9	TRBJ1-1	ASSSTGVLAEAF
TRBV4-2	TRBJ2-3	ASSQDRLASDTQY
TRBV12-3/TRBV12-4	TRBJ2-7	ASSRNYEQY
TRBV21-1	TRBJ2-1	ASTSMRTPSYNEQF
TRBV5-1	TRBJ2-3	ASRVATDTQY
TRBV6-2/TRBV6-3	TRBJ1-6	ASSLEWPNSPLH
TRBV7-6	TRBJ2-5	ASSGTSGWETQY
TRBV4-3	TRBJ1-1	ASSYRTGGDTEAF
TRBV7-3	TRBJ2-6	ASSLTGGSGANVLT
TRBV5-1	TRBJ1-1	ASSFDGTGETEAF
TRBV12-3/TRBV12-4	TRBJ2-5	ASRRLAGLQETQY
TRBV5-1	TRBJ2-7	ASSWGIAESYEQY
TRBV10-1	TRBJ1-5	ASPRRLRGNQPQH
TRBV7-9	TRBJ1-6	ASSLLDLPSSYNSPLH
TRBV7-2	TRBJ2-2	ASTLGQLLTGELF
TRBV7-9	TRBJ2-7	ASSEQGRISYEQY
TRBV12-3/TRBV12-4	TRBJ2-7	ASNNRESSYEQY
TRBV20-1	TRBJ2-1	SANKGPAAYNEQF
TRBV25-1	TRBJ1-1	ASSEPGQLEAF
TRBV7-2	TRBJ1-4	ASSKQGAEKLF
TRBV7-8	TRBJ1-5	ASSPRAPGDQPQH
TRBV5-1	TRBJ1-1	ASSLMSGGNPEAF
TRBV29-1	TRBJ1-3	SVIPDIGNTIY
TRBV6-4	TRBJ2-2	ASPRAGGSPRGTGELF
TRBV7-6	TRBJ2-2	ASSLEVQTTNTGELF
TRBV5-6	TRBJ1-1	ASSPDSARSNTEAF
TRBV3-1	TRBJ1-6	ASSQVGFYSPLH
TRBV4-3	TRBJ2-3	ASSQADRGTQY
TRBV7-2	TRBJ2-4	ASSLAGLHIQY
TRBV9	TRBJ2-3	ASSVASLVTDTQY
TRBV5-1	TRBJ2-3	ASSSTFTDTQY
TRBV20-1	TRBJ2-2	SATPRRYTGELF
TRBV12-3/TRBV12-4	TRBJ2-7	ASSFGRTTYEQY
TRBV28	TRBJ1-2	ASSLSRTGNPYGYT
TRBV28	TRBJ1-3	ASSLTGLGQGSGNTIY
TRBV7-2	TRBJ2-6	ASSLVAGVGNVLT
TRBV5-1	TRBJ2-1	ASSLGLVGPF
TRBV10-3	TRBJ2-1	AISDWGGNNEQF
TRBV18	TRBJ2-6	ASSLRDRAISGANVLT
TRBV3-1	TRBJ2-7	ASSPRHGLNYEQY